What follows are 30 T cell receptor beta chains derived from one specimen sequenced in a study of early T cells in non-severe SARS-CoV-2 infection. TCRdb re-called the 5' RACE reads through MiXCR, storing one row per CDR3 protein. This table holds 50,000 to 70,000 distinct CDR3 sequences, under 15% found once. Sequencing used whole blood. These TCRs come from an adult who was a healthcare worker with PCR-confirmed SARS-CoV-2 infection or an uninfected control (not recorded which).

Turning to this clonotype: A much larger clone sits a single nucleotide away, making a read error possible. This chain uses TRBV5-6 with TRBJ2-3; no clear D. From germline, CDR1 is SGHDT and CDR2 YYEEEE. CDR3 size: 11 residues. Trimming cost V 1 base and J 6 bases, with 3 bases left between them. Here the CDR3 DNA reads TGTGCCAGCAGCTTGTGGGATACGCAGTATTTT. Residues: CASSLWDTQYF.

This clonotype was seen more than once but under ten times. CDR3 amino acids: CASSLYGPLRHIKPQHF. Here the CDR3 DNA reads TGTGCCAGCAGCTTATACGGCCCGTTGAGACATATCAAGCCCCAGCATTTT. The V and J genes are TRBV7-2 and TRBJ1-5; D is undetermined. This CDR3 comprises 17 residues. V gave up 2 bases and J gave up 8 bases, with 22 bases separating them. Looked up from germline, CDR1 is SGHTA and CDR2 is FQGNSA.

The V call is TRBV20-1, the J call TRBJ2-1; 14 bases agree with TRBD2. This CDR3 has 15 amino acids. Germline CDR1 DFQATT, CDR2 SNEGSKA (reference sequence). The trim removed 6 bases at V and 0 bases at J, leaving 1 base unmatched. CDR3 region: CSAGLAGGSYNEQFF. CDR3 in DNA: TGCAGTGCAGGACTAGCGGGAGGCTCCTACAATGAGCAGTTCTTC.

In this sample, this clonotype turned up a few times. This sequence joins TRBV4-1 and TRBJ2-6; possibly TRBD2 for D (6 bases). The CDR3 has 15 residues. Trimming took 4 bases from V and 4 from J, leaving 11 bases between them. CDR1 is MGHRA and CDR2 is YSYEKL in the germline V gene. CDR3 nucleotides: TGCGCCAGCAGCCTCGCGGGGTACGGGGCCAACGTCCTGACTTTC. Translation: CASSLAGYGANVLTF.

This clonotype showed up just a few times. The chain links TRBV25-1 to TRBJ1-1, with 7 bases that match TRBD1. The CDR3 extends over 11 amino acids. The trim removed 6 bases at V and 9 bases at J, leaving 4 bases unmatched. The V gene's germline CDR1 is MGHDK and CDR2 SYGVNS. CDR3 coding DNA: TGTGCCAGCAGGGGACAGCTCCAAGCTTTCTTT. This codes for CASRGQLQAFF.

The rearrangement links TRBV7-9 to TRBJ2-1; 11 bases line up with TRBD2. Germline V gene sequence: CDR1 SEHNR, CDR2 FQNEAQ (reference sequence). The CDR3 is 16 residues long. Losses at the gene ends were 1 base for V and 10 bases for J; bases not matched to a gene: 9. CDR3 sequence: CASSLVTSGGIREQFF. CDR3 coding DNA: TGTGCCAGCAGCTTAGTCACTAGCGGGGGAATCAGGGAGCAGTTCTTC.

The chain links TRBV20-1 to TRBJ2-4; D not resolved. The germline CDR1 and CDR2 sequences are DFQATT and SNEGSKA (reference sequence). V was pared by 7 bases and J by 0 bases, with 10 bases between. The length of the CDR3 is 13 residues. The CDR3, as DNA: TGCAGTGTTGGGCGCTTAGCCAAAAACATTCAGTACTTC. It encodes CSVGRLAKNIQYF.

This clonotype was observed many times. This chain uses TRBV5-6 with TRBJ1-1; tentative D call: TRBD1 (5 bases). V dropped 4 bases and J dropped 4 bases, with 14 bases sitting between them. Germline assignment: CDR1 SGHDT and CDR2 YYEEEE. The CDR3 consists of 14 residues. CDR3 coding DNA: TGTGCCAGCAGCCCGACGTCGGGGCCCACTGAAGCTTTCTTT. Its translation: CASSPTSGPTEAFF.

This chain joins TRBV20-1 and TRBJ1-6; D uncertain. The CDR3 is made up of 16 amino acids. V lost 2 bases, J lost 7 bases, and 18 bases lay in between. Germline V lookup: CDR1 DFQATT, CDR2 SNEGSKA (reference sequence). CDR3 in amino acids: CSARPAKEARNSPLHF. The CDR3 nucleotides are TGCAGTGCTAGACCCGCTAAGGAGGCGCGGAATTCACCCCTCCACTTT.

The rearrangement links TRBV29-1 to TRBJ1-5; D gene unclear. Germline CDR1 reads SQVTM; CDR2 reads ANQGSEA. The CDR3 contains 13 residues. Trimming stripped 5 bases from V and 5 bases from J, with 13 bases between. The CDR3: CSVTEGRDQPQHF. For the CDR3, the DNA is TGCAGCGTTACGGAGGGAAGGGATCAGCCCCAGCATTTT. The full variable domain, its missing parts supplied by reference TRBV29-1 and TRBJ1-5, is SAVISQKPSRDICQRGTSLTIQCQVDSQVTMMFWYRQQPGQSLTLIATANQGSEATYESGFVIDKFPISRPNLTFSTLTVSNMSPEDSSIYLCSVTEGRDQPQHFGDGTRLSIL.

This clonotype was observed many times. The J gene is TRBJ2-1, the V gene TRBV24-1; D gene ambiguous. The germline V gene has CDR1 KGHDR and CDR2 SFDVKD. The V end was cut by 3 bases, the J end by 1 base, with 9 bases between. CDR3 length equals 15 residues. The CDR3 is CATSDITQSYNEQFF. The CDR3 DNA follows: TGTGCCACCAGTGATATAACACAGTCCTACAATGAGCAGTTCTTC.

This clonotype was observed at least ten times. This chain links TRBV11-2 with TRBJ2-3, with 9 bases that match TRBD2. J was trimmed by 4 bases and V by 2 bases; bases with no gene match: 4. From germline, CDR1 is SGHAT and CDR2 FQNNGV. There are 15 residues in the CDR3. The CDR3 here is CASSLLAGLPDTQYF. The CDR3 DNA reads TGTGCCAGCAGCTTACTAGCGGGACTCCCAGATACGCAGTATTTT.

V and J are TRBV7-9 and TRBJ2-1; 11 bases map to TRBD2. There are 12 residues in the CDR3. V gave up 11 bases and J gave up 6 bases; unmatched junction bases: 3. Germline values: CDR1 SEHNR, CDR2 FQNEAQ (reference sequence). The CDR3 is CASSGRSNEQFF. In nucleotides, the CDR3 is TGTGCCTCTAGCGGGAGGAGCAATGAGCAGTTCTTC.

The V call is TRBV7-2, the J call TRBJ2-7; 14 bases agree with TRBD2. Germline-derived CDR1 and CDR2 are SGHTA and FQGNSA. CDR3 length equals 18 residues. J was trimmed by 0 bases and V by 3 bases; bases with no gene match: 7. The CDR3, as DNA: TGTGCCAGCAGCTTGACTAGCGGGGGGGCCGTCACCTCCTACGAGCAGTACTTC. It specifies CASSLTSGGAVTSYEQYF.

V gene TRBV20-1 combines with J gene TRBJ1-5, with unresolved D. The V gene's germline CDR1 is DFQATT and CDR2 SNEGSKA (reference sequence). This CDR3 spans 14 amino acids. V shed 3 bases and J shed 5 bases, with 14 bases lying between them. The CDR3 protein is CSAREGFWDQPQHF. In DNA, the CDR3 is TGCAGTGCTAGGGAAGGGTTTTGGGATCAGCCCCAGCATTTT.

Only a few counts were recorded for this clonotype. This chain connects TRBV6-5 to TRBJ2-3, with D possibly being TRBD2 (5 bases). The ends were cut back, 5 bases at V and 6 bases at J, with 15 bases in the middle. Germline V lookup: CDR1 MNHEY, CDR2 SVGAGI. CDR3 length equals 14 residues. The CDR3 here is CASSPRRGTDTQYF. In DNA, the CDR3 is TGTGCCAGCAGTCCTCGCCGGGGAACGGATACGCAGTATTTT.

V is TRBV29-1 and J is TRBJ2-1, with D perhaps matching TRBD1 or TRBD2 (6 bases each). This CDR3 spans 15 amino acids. The V end was cut by 7 bases, the J end by 10 bases, with 26 bases between. CDR1 and CDR2 from the germline V gene are SQVTM and ANQGSEA. The chain's CDR3 is CSAVKGGSETREQFF. The CDR3 coding sequence is TGCAGCGCCGTGAAGGGGGGCTCAGAAACGAGGGAGCAGTTCTTC.

The table lists this clonotype with many counts. The J gene is TRBJ2-1, the V gene TRBV6-5; TRBD2 matches 12 bases. J gave up 8 bases and V 6 bases, and 11 bases lay outside the gene matches. The CDR3 runs to 16 residues. CDR1 MNHEY and CDR2 SVGAGI come from the germline V gene. For the CDR3, the DNA is TGTGCCAGCAGCCGACTGACTAGCGGGAGTAACCATGAGCAGTTCTTC. Protein sequence: CASSRLTSGSNHEQFF.

In this sample, this clonotype turned up many times. The chain links TRBV29-1 to TRBJ2-3; possible D gene TRBD1, 5 bases. The CDR3 extends over 13 amino acids. CDR1 SQVTM and CDR2 ANQGSEA come from the germline V gene. The V end lost 4 bases, the J end lost 4 bases, and 12 bases lay between the germline ends. CDR3: CSVVGAESDTQYF. For the CDR3, the DNA is TGCAGCGTTGTAGGGGCGGAATCAGATACGCAGTATTTT.

This clonotype was recorded a few times. The chain is built from TRBV7-3 and TRBJ2-7; 13 nucleotides line up with TRBD2. Trimming at V came to 8 bases and at J to 4 bases, leaving 5 bases not matched to a gene. The CDR3 is 14 residues long. CDR1 is SGHTA and CDR2 is FQGTGA in the germline V gene. The CDR3 region is CASQLAGGPYEQYF. Here the CDR3 DNA reads TGTGCCAGCCAACTAGCGGGAGGGCCATACGAGCAGTACTTC.

The V and J genes are TRBV7-2 and TRBJ2-7; tentatively, D is TRBD2 (5 bases). The CDR3 is made up of 13 amino acids. V shed 5 bases and J shed 5 bases, with 13 bases lying between them. Germline lookup yields CDR1 SGHTA and CDR2 FQGNSA. The DNA of the CDR3 is TGTGCCAGCAGCCCCTCCCTGGAGGACGAGCAGTACTTC. Encoded protein: CASSPSLEDEQYF. The variable domain in full, with the rest retrieved from reference TRBV7-2 and TRBJ2-7, is GAGVSQSPSNKVTEKGKDVELRCDPISGHTALYWYRQSLGQGLEFLIYFQGNSAPDKSGLPSDRFSAERTGGSVSTLTIQRTQQEDSAVYLCASSPSLEDEQYFGPGTRLTVT.

This clonotype was detected ten times or more. The genes are TRBV5-1 and TRBJ2-7, with D maybe TRBD2 (5 bases). The CDR3 covers 15 residues. Germline CDR1 and CDR2: SGHRS and YFSETQ. The V and J ends lost 4 bases and 6 bases respectively, with 20 bases between them. CDR3 region: CASSPSERSSGEQYF. CDR3 nucleotide sequence: TGCGCCAGCAGCCCTTCTGAGCGGAGTTCTGGCGAGCAGTACTTC.

This clonotype appeared many times. The chain carries TRBV20-1 and TRBJ2-1; TRBD2 agrees at 11 bases. Germline V gene data show CDR1 as DFQATT and CDR2 as SNEGSKA (reference sequence). This CDR3 has 13 residues. Losses at the gene ends were 6 bases for V and 7 bases for J; bases not matched to a gene: 5. The CDR3 spells CSAQIAGGNEQFF. CDR3 nucleotide sequence: TGCAGTGCCCAAATAGCGGGAGGGAATGAGCAGTTCTTC.

This clonotype was detected many times. CDR3 residues: CASSQCLPEGVNTEAFF. DNA for the CDR3: TGCGCCAGCAGTCAATGCCTACCGGAGGGTGTGAACACTGAAGCTTTCTTT. V gene TRBV23-1 combines with J gene TRBJ1-1; D remains unclear. TRBV23-1 counts as an open reading frame of uncertain function. V was trimmed by 1 base and J by 0 bases, leaving 15 bases between them. This CDR3 is 17 amino acids long.

This clonotype has at least ten counts. CDR3: CASTDRGLGTGELFF. CDR3 DNA sequence: TGTGCCAGCACCGACAGAGGGTTAGGCACCGGGGAGCTGTTTTTT. This chain joins TRBV2 and TRBJ2-2; D is tentatively TRBD1 or TRBD2 (5 bases each). Trimming left V 7 bases short and J 4 bases short, with 16 bases between. Germline-derived CDR1 and CDR2 are SNHLY and FYNNEI. The CDR3 has 15 amino acids.

V usage is TRBV2 and J usage is TRBJ2-5; D gene ambiguous. Germline CDR1 is SNHLY and CDR2 is FYNNEI. Trimming removed 7 bases at V and 4 bases at J, with 7 bases between. This CDR3 comprises 11 residues. This chain's CDR3 is CASKYGETQYF. The CDR3 bases are TGTGCCAGCAAATACGGAGAGACCCAGTACTTC.

This clonotype appeared many times. V and J are TRBV12-3 or TRBV12-4 and TRBJ1-5; no clear D. Trimming pared 0 bases from V and 4 bases from J, leaving 4 bases between. This CDR3 has 13 amino acids. The CDR3: CASSLADNQPQHF. CDR3 DNA: TGTGCCAGCAGTTTAGCCGATAATCAGCCCCAGCATTTT.

This clonotype appeared many times. This chain links TRBV7-3 with TRBJ2-1; D perhaps matches TRBD2 (6 bases). V was cut by 2 bases and J by 8 bases, with 16 bases left in between. The CDR3 covers 15 residues. Germline-derived CDR1 and CDR2 are SGHTA and FQGTGA. This CDR3 reads CASSLSAGPPHEQFF. The CDR3 nucleotides are TGTGCCAGCAGCTTATCGGCGGGACCCCCCCATGAGCAGTTCTTC.

This clonotype came up many times. This rearrangement joins TRBV20-1 to TRBJ2-1; D may be TRBD2 (5 bases). V lost 0 bases, J lost 2 bases, and 11 bases lay in between. The germline CDR1 and CDR2 sequences are DFQATT and SNEGSKA (reference sequence). This CDR3 region has 15 residues. The chain's CDR3 is CSAREGATPYNEQFF. The CDR3 nucleotides read TGCAGTGCTAGAGAGGGAGCGACCCCCTACAATGAGCAGTTCTTC.

This clonotype was observed at least ten times. In DNA form, the CDR3 reads TGTGCCAGCAGCCGGGACAGGTTTCAGTTAGATACGCAGTATTTT. Protein product: CASSRDRFQLDTQYF. The chain has TRBV7-9 and TRBJ2-3; 8 bases agree with TRBD1. This CDR3 region has 15 residues. Germline CDR1 reads SEHNR; CDR2 reads FQNEAQ (reference sequence). V lost 5 bases to trimming and J lost 5 bases; unmatched junction nucleotides: 9.